This is a list of T cell receptor beta chains from one sample in a study of T cells in Graves' hyperthyroidism and ophthalmopathy. Each CDR3 protein gets one entry after TCRdb re-called the multiplex PCR reads with MiXCR. The repertoire holds about 500,000 distinct CDR3 sequences, with approximately 16% as singletons. The sequenced sample consisted of blood. The source is a young woman with Graves' ophthalmopathy. The CDR3 runs from the conserved cysteine through the conserved F or W. Clone sizes are given selectively: once, few, many, or a class where the clone is expanded.

j_call clone_size v_call cdr3_aa
TRBJ1-4 many TRBV5-6 CASSRGYGNEKLFF
TRBJ2-7 many TRBV29-1 CSVLGGGFSYEQYF
TRBJ1-5 many TRBV28 CASSTWTGGSQPQHF
TRBJ2-7 many TRBV6-1 CASSYGFRDHGEQYF
TRBJ1-6 - TRBV2 CASNQDRGMNNSPLHF
TRBJ2-3 many TRBV7-2 CASSLGLAGSTDTQYF
TRBJ2-3 - TRBV6-2/TRBV6-3 CASNILAHLTDTQYF
TRBJ2-2 few TRBV30 CAWRVSTGELFF
TRBJ2-7 few TRBV27 CASSFSGGFYEQYF
TRBJ1-5 many TRBV18 CASSPPGGQPQHF
TRBJ2-1 - TRBV28 CASSRAGAYNEQFF
TRBJ2-1 - TRBV5-1 CASTPTGTGHNEQFF
TRBJ2-1 - TRBV7-9 CASSNSGRAHNEQFF
TRBJ2-5 many TRBV11-2 CASSFGVQETQYF
TRBJ2-1 - TRBV18 CASLGLAGGPPYNEQFF
TRBJ1-1 many TRBV4-3 CASSQWPLDTEAFF
TRBJ2-1 - TRBV7-9 CASSAVGLADYNEQFF
TRBJ2-5 many TRBV7-8 CASSFHRGGETQYF
TRBJ2-3 - TRBV7-6 CASSPRGAGEQYF
TRBJ2-7 many TRBV7-2 CASSLDVYEQYF
TRBJ1-1 - TRBV18 CVSSITGGRPNTEAFF
TRBJ1-6 many TRBV2 CASTGQTNSPLHF
TRBJ2-2 few TRBV12-3/TRBV12-4 CASGQETNTGELFF
TRBJ1-2 many TRBV20-1 CSAPRGGYGYTF
TRBJ2-1 many TRBV12-3/TRBV12-4 CASSLASGQGSHNEQFF
TRBJ2-1 many TRBV7-3 CASSLEHPHEQFF